These 10 T cell receptor beta chains were sequenced from one sample in a study of Graves' ophthalmopathy and Graves' hyperthyroidism. RNA transcripts served as template for amplifying TCR beta CDR3 sequences. RT-PCR was first run with HTBI primers, then multiplex PCR in a second round. Via MiXCR, TCRdb re-called the multiplex PCR reads, giving one row per CDR3 protein. The table has about 620,000 distinct CDR3 sequences, about a fifth seen once. Sequencing was done on a sample of peripheral blood. Receptor source: a woman aged 18 to 35 with stable Graves' hyperthyroidism. Some clones in this sample may be carry-over from other donors' samples.

Ten or more counts support this clonotype. The CDR3 sequence is CSVGATNTEAFF. DNA of the CDR3: TGCAGCGTGGGGGCAACTAACACTGAAGCTTTCTTT. The chain employs TRBV29-1 and TRBJ1-1; TRBD1 is a possible D gene (6 bases). Germline lookup yields CDR1 SQVTM and CDR2 ANQGSEA. The V end was cut by 6 bases, the J end by 2 bases, with 10 bases between. The CDR3 is 12 amino acids.

The chain is built from TRBV27 and TRBJ1-1, with D perhaps matching TRBD1 (5 bases). The CDR3 has 16 residues. V gave up 5 bases and J gave up 3 bases, with 19 bases separating them. CDR1 and CDR2 (germline): MNHEY, SMNVEV (reference sequence). This chain's CDR3 is CASSRGQAAGYTEAFF. CDR3 DNA sequence: TGTGCCAGCAGTCGAGGCCAAGCCGCAGGGTACACTGAAGCTTTCTTT.

This rearrangement joins TRBV2 to TRBJ2-5, with 9 bases that match TRBD2. The CDR3 loop spans 16 amino acids. Per germline, CDR1 SNHLY and CDR2 FYNNEI. V gave up 0 bases and J gave up 4 bases; unmatched junction bases: 6. CDR3 region: CASSEAEAGGLETQYF. The CDR3 bases are TGTGCCAGCAGTGAAGCAGAGGCGGGGGGGCTAGAGACCCAGTACTTC.

This rearrangement joins TRBV6-2 or TRBV6-3 to TRBJ1-5; D is ambiguous. Germline CDR1 reads MNHEY; CDR2 reads SVGEGT. Trimming stripped 2 bases from V and 2 bases from J, with 10 bases between. This CDR3 has 15 residues. The DNA of the CDR3 is TGTGCCAGCAGTTACGCGGGAAGTGGCAATCAGCCCCAGCATTTT. Encoded protein: CASSYAGSGNQPQHF.

Notes on this clonotype: Given a much more abundant clone one base away, this may be a read error. The CDR3 bases are TGTGCCAGCAGCCCTACCTCCGCCTTGAACACTGAAGCTTGCTTT. This sequence encodes CASSPTSALNTEACF. The chain employs TRBV6-2 or TRBV6-3 and TRBJ1-1; D ambiguous. CDR3 size: 15 residues. CDR1 MNHEY and CDR2 SVGEGT come from the germline V gene.

This clonotype was counted at least ten times. V is TRBV7-6 and J is TRBJ1-1, with D uncertain. V was trimmed by 6 bases and J by 2 bases, leaving 7 bases between them. The CDR3 has 12 residues. Germline loops: CDR1 SGHVS, CDR2 FNYEAQ. CDR3 region: CASRNPNTEAFF. The CDR3, as DNA: TGTGCCAGCAGGAACCCTAACACTGAAGCTTTCTTT.

V is TRBV27 and J is TRBJ2-7; TRBD2 matches 7 bases. The CDR3 spans 14 residues. The germline V gene encodes CDR1 MNHEY and CDR2 SMNVEV (reference sequence). Losses at the gene ends were 5 bases for V and 6 bases for J; bases not matched to a gene: 10. The CDR3 bases are TGTGCCAGCAGTGTCGCGGGAGTGGTCTCCGAGCAGTACTTC. Its translation: CASSVAGVVSEQYF.

This clonotype was observed at least ten times. This chain joins TRBV6-1 and TRBJ1-5; a possible D gene is TRBD1 (6 bases). The CDR3 is 15 amino acids. Germline lookup yields CDR1 MNHNS and CDR2 SASEGT. V was pared by 2 bases and J by 0 bases, with 8 bases between. The CDR3: CASSEQGSSNQPQHF. Written as DNA, the CDR3 is TGTGCCAGCAGTGAACAGGGGAGTAGCAATCAGCCCCAGCATTTT.

For this clonotype: Compared with germline, one end of the junction differs, possibly owing to a read error. The chain couples TRBV7-9 to TRBJ2-7; 8 bases are shared with TRBD1. The length of the CDR3 is 13 residues. Germline CDR1 SEHNR, CDR2 FQNEAQ (reference sequence). DNA of the CDR3: TGTGCCAGCAGTCAAGCAGGGGGCTGGGAGCTGTACTTC. It is translated as CASSQAGGWELYF.

The genes are TRBV12-3 or TRBV12-4 and TRBJ1-1; 10 nucleotides line up with TRBD1. The trim removed 6 bases at V and 1 base at J, leaving 5 bases unmatched. The CDR3 contains 15 residues. The CDR3 protein is CASRDRDRGNTEAFF. The CDR3 DNA reads TGTGCCAGCAGAGACAGGGACAGGGGGAACACTGAAGCTTTCTTT.